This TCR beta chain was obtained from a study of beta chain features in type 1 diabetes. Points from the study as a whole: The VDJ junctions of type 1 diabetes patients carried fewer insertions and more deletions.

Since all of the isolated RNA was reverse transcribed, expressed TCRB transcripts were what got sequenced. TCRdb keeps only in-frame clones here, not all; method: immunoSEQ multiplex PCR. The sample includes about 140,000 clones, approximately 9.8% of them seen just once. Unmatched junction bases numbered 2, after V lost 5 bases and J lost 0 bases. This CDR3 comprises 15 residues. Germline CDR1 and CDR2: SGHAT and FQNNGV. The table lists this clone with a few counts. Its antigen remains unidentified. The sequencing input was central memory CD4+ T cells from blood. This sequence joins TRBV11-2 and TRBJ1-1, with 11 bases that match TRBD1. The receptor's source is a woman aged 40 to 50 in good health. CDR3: CASSGQGAMNTEAFF. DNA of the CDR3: TGTGCCAGCAGCGGACAGGGGGCTATGAACACTGAAGCTTTCTTT.